This is a list of T cell receptor beta chains from one sample in a study of blood T cell repertoires in COVID-19. Some clones are missing from TCRdb's copy, which holds only in-frame ones; the method was immunoSEQ multiplex PCR. The repertoire holds 140,000 to 150,000 clones, with 78% as singletons. Sequencing input: PBMCs or T cells enriched from blood (not recorded which). These receptors came from a woman aged 50 to 60 who had recovered from COVID-19. CDR3s leave out the opening cysteine and the closing phenylalanine or tryptophan. Each record gives: V gene, D gene, clone size, CDR3 length, CDR3 protein. A D gene is named only where the DNA matches it firmly. Only part of the rows carry a size: once, few, many, or a class if the clone is expanded.

>TRBV6-5|-|-|14
ASSYRRGGRISPLH
>TRBV5-4|TRBD1|-|12
ASNLVGQGYGYT
>TRBV6-1|-|few|9
ASKMAEKLF
>TRBV4-1|-|-|10
ASSLYPNEQF
>TRBV28|-|few|13
ASSATTRGSYGYT
>TRBV28|-|few|9
ASSLRTEAF
>TRBV6-5|-|-|11
AIQGTSNQPQH
>TRBV19|TRBD1|-|11
AARTGDGYGYT
>TRBV6-5|-|-|9
ASTLNYGYT
>TRBV5-1|-|-|13
ASSHRGTTNTEAF